The clone carrying this T cell receptor (beta chain) registers large by frequency. The CDR3 is 11 amino acids. Germline CDR1 reads MNHEY; CDR2 reads SVGAGI. This record comes from a study of CD8 T cells in cerebrospinal fluid in Alzheimer's disease. Profiling of CSF cells used 10X single-cell V(D)J plus 5' expression. TCRdb reprocessed the 10x single-cell sequencing reads; each CDR3 protein has one entry and no DNA is given. The sample has roughly 720 distinct CDR3 sequences. The V gene is TRBV6-5, the J gene TRBJ1-5; checking the TCRdb D call of TRBD1 is not possible without DNA. This receptor was identified in a human donor in good health. The sequenced sample was cerebrospinal fluid. The CDR3 here is CATGRDQPQHF.